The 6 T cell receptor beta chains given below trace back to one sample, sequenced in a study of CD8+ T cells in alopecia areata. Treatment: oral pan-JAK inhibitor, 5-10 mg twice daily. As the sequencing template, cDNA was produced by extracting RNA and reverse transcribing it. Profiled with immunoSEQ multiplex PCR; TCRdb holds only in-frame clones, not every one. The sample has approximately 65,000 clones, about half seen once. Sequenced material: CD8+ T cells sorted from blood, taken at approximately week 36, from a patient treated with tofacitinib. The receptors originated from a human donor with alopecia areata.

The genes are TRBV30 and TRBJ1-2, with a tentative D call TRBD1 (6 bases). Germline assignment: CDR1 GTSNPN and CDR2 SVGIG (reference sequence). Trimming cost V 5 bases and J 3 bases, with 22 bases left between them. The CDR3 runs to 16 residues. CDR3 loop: CAWFRRRGGNDYGYTF. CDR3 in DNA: TGTGCCTGGTTCAGGCGGCGAGGGGGAAACGACTATGGCTACACCTTC. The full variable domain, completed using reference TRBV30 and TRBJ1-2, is SQTIHQWPATLVQPVGSPLSLECTVEGTSNPNLYWYRQAAGRGLQLLFYSVGIGQISSEVPQNLSASRPQDRQFILSSKKLLLSDSGFYLCAWFRRRGGNDYGYTFGSGTRLTVV.

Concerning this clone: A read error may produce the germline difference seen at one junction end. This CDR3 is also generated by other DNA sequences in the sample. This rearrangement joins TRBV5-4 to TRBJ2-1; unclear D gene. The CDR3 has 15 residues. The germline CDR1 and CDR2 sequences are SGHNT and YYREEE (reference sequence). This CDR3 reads CASSQEPSSYNEQFF. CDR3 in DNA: TGCGCCAGCAGCCAAGAACCCAGCTCCTACAATGAGCAGTTCTTC.

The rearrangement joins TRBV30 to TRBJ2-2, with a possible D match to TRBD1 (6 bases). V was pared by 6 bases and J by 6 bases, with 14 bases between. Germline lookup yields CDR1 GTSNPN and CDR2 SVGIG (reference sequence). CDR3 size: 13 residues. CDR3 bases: TGTGCCTGTTACAGGGTTGGGGCCGGGGAGCTGTTTTTT. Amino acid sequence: CACYRVGAGELFF.

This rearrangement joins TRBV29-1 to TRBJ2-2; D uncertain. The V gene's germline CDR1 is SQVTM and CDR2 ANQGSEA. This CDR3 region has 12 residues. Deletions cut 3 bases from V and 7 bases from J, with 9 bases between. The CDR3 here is CSVEQSLGELFF. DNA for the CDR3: TGCAGCGTTGAGCAGTCTCTCGGGGAGCTGTTTTTT.

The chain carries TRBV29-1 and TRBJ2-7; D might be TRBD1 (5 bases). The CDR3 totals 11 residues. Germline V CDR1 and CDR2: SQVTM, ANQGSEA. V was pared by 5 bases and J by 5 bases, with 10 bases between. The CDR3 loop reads CSVLWGNEQYF. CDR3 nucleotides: TGCAGCGTTTTGTGGGGCAACGAGCAGTACTTC.

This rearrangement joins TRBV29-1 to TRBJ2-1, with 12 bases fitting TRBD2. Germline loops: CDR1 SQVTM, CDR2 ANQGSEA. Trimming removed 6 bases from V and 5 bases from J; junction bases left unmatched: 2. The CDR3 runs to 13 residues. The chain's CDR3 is CSVGLAGDNEQFF. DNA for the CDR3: TGCAGCGTGGGACTAGCGGGCGACAATGAGCAGTTCTTC.